The T cell receptor beta chain under discussion was sequenced for a study of blood T cell repertoires in COVID-19. Study-wide context: Spain, Italy and the United States supplied samples that represented acute and convalescent COVID-19. Sample material is recorded as cDNA or gDNA derived from T cells, B-cell-depleted T cells, or PBMCs.

This clone was detected only once. Germline V gene data show CDR1 as LNHDA and CDR2 as SQIVND (reference sequence). There are 14 residues in the CDR3. The ends were cut back, 7 bases at V and 9 bases at J, with 19 bases in the middle. How the authors handled the data: By means of reference gene primer amplification, nucleated cell counts were estimated. Produced via immunoSEQ multiplex PCR; TCRdb's table is partial and in-frame only. Clone size and the V and J calls come from that table; the DNA yielded D and trimming. The sample consists of approximately 240,000 clones, around 90% of them appearing once. Seattle patient enrollment occurred during active infection, with longitudinal follow-up thereafter.

The chain uses TRBV19 and TRBJ1-5, with D possibly matching TRBD1 (6 bases). Sequenced sample: peripheral blood. The TCR was taken from a man under 40 with COVID-19, enrolled during active disease. The chain's CDR3 is CASKDSVGHRPQHF. The CDR3, as DNA: TGTGCCAGTAAGGACAGCGTAGGTCATCGGCCCCAGCATTTT.